What follows is one T cell receptor (beta chain) and its context. No antigen is known for it. The data originate from a study of a mutant IDH1 vaccine in newly diagnosed glioma. The wider study: Most had both radiotherapy and temozolomide beforehand; others had only one. V12 corresponded to week 35 and V13 to week 47.

Profiled with immunoSEQ multiplex PCR; TCRdb holds only in-frame clones, not every one. The data contain about 27,000 clones, approximately 87% of them singletons. Time point reported: week 35, safety follow-up. One vaccine dose held 300 ug of mutant IDH1 20-mer peptide and came with topical imiquimod. Patients received eight vaccinations in weeks 1, 3, 5, 7, 11, 15, 19, 23. The input for sequencing was PBMCs, taken from a glioma patient whose treatment included an IDH1 peptide vaccine. This receptor was identified in a young man with glioma.

The CDR3 DNA sequence: TGTGCCAGCAGTGAGACAGGCTCTGGAAACACCATATATTTT. Amino acids: CASSETGSGNTIYF. This chain links TRBV25-1 with TRBJ1-3, with D perhaps TRBD1 (6 bases). V lost 3 bases and J 0 bases, leaving 6 bases between the germline ends. This CDR3 is 14 amino acids long. Germline V gene sequence: CDR1 MGHDK, CDR2 SYGVNS. Variable domain in full (rest from reference TRBV25-1 and TRBJ1-3): EADIYQTPRYLVIGTGKKITLECSQTMGHDKMYWYQQDPGMELHLIHYSYGVNSTEKGDLSSESTVSRIRTEHFPLTLESARPSHTSQYLCASSETGSGNTIYFGEGSWLTVV.